This T cell receptor (beta chain) was found in a study of cytomegalovirus exposure and HLA in healthy donors (TCRdb year 2017). General notes on the study: According to an earlier analysis of around 600 of the donors, about 179 million T cells yielded 117 million unique TCR beta sequences and around 280 Gb of sequence data. Of the roughly 430 genotyped donors, approximately 83% fell in the genetic ancestry cluster associated with self-reported Caucasian donors. To decide whether each TCR beta V gene segment behaved as functional or pseudogenic, an earlier analysis of some 600 of the donors relied on high-throughput TCR beta sequencing. In a later genetic analysis, genome-wide SNP genotypes for about three fifths of the 666 donors were used, and that subset was treated as a discovery cohort. All discovery cohort repertoires had been generated using a single sequencing platform. Class I and class II HLA loci were covered by the typing at four-digit resolution. A later analysis re-analyzed previously published TCR beta repertoires from roughly 630 donors and added high-resolution HLA genotyping to study TCR occurrence patterns. The study was designed to test whether signatures of past pathogen exposure could be identified by cataloging public T cell receptors. Roughly five DR-DQ haplotypes were treated as single units for association and clustering because of strong linkage in the cohort. Along with the roughly 670-subject first cohort, a separate validation cohort of over a hundred different subjects was used. Donor age, sex, ethnicity and CMV serostatus were compiled alongside the repertoire data. The study used immunosequencing to profile the T cell repertoires of 670 or so subjects and linked those repertoires to cytomegalovirus serostatus. To predict cytomegalovirus infection status, the study brought together high-throughput TCR immunosequencing, statistical association of individual TCRs with disease status, and machine learning. Rather than using new phenotypic data, the later analysis identified candidate immune exposures from TCR beta sequences and from how often those sequences occurred across donors. Roughly 290 gigabases of sequencing data and 70 million to 95 million unique TCR sequences made up an early release that covered nearly 650 HLA-typed donors. The number of donors typed differed by locus, with roughly 629-640 for A, B, C, DRB1 and DQB1, more than 500 for DQA1, 600 to 610 for DPA1, and 400 to 490 for DPB1. Across 398 genotyped donors of the cohort, an average of about 200,000 unique TCR beta nucleotide sequences per donor were sequenced, and around 20% of those sequences were non-productive.

Receptor amplification or capture employed the immunoSEQ multiplex PCR assay. For the multiplex PCR, a mixture combining 60 forward primers for TCR Vbeta segments and 13 reverse primers for TCR Jbeta segments was used. The CDR3 region of rearranged TCR beta genes was amplified from genomic DNA with a multiplex PCR assay. Amplified TCR beta libraries were sequenced as 87-base-pair reads on the Illumina HiSeq System. The paper's processing steps were these. A later analysis counted 65 million to 90 million unique TCR beta chains across the 500 to 850 repertoires, and 10 million to 12 million of these chains were shared by at least two donors. To remove PCR and sequencing errors, raw reads were error-corrected and collapsed into unique sequences using a nearest-neighbor algorithm that merged closely related sequences. Alignment of CDR3 sequences to IMGT reference sequences was used to assign V, D and J gene segments. Each retained sequence needed at least a six-nucleotide match to both a V gene segment and a J gene segment. Rearrangements were called productive when the CDR3 lacked stop codons and stayed in frame with V and J; all others were non-productive. CDR3 was defined according to IMGT convention as the region running from the second conserved V-encoded cysteine to the conserved J-encoded phenylalanine. The earlier analysis of around 640 of the donors excluded sequences that lacked an unambiguous match to a single V gene segment. An earlier analysis of approximately 590 of the donors called V segments functional above 56.7% productive rearrangements and segregating when the between-donor standard deviation exceeded 5%. To diagnose cytomegalovirus status from the catalog of TCR beta chain sequences, a statistical classification framework was built. V and J gene assignment, in a later analysis, came from comparing TCR nucleotide sequences with IMGT/GENE-DB human TR gene sequences. A later analysis assigned CDR3 sequences and most-parsimonious VDJ recombination scenarios with the TCRdist pipeline. In a later analysis, every TCR beta chain was defined by the combination of its CDR3 amino acid sequence and its V-gene family, and reads without a unique V-gene family were dropped. A later analysis removed 450 to 600 highly shared, low-generation-probability nucleotide sequences to deal with suspected cross-contamination and a sequencing artifact. For each public chain, a later analysis derived a clonal expansion index from normalized ranks of inferred template counts within each repertoire. Generation probabilities in a later analysis came from a VDJ recombination model fitted to out-of-frame rearrangements, and those results were checked against IGoR. A later analysis scored TCR-TCR, TCR-HLA and TCR-CMV co-occurrence with hypergeometric tests, applying a repertoire-size bias correction to TCR pairs. A later analysis estimated false discovery rates by permuting HLA or CMV assignments 20 times. In a later analysis, co-occurring TCRs were grouped using DBSCAN, and TCRdist sequence similarity was added for clustering within HLA-allele-positive subsets. For co-occurrence clustering, repertoires with fewer than 30,000 or more than 120,000 public chains were excluded, along with about five repertoires with anomalous nucleotide sharing. TCRdb carries this immuneACCESS record with in-frame sequences only. Its versions omit some clonotypes, under half of them owing to an unresolved V gene in the studies checked, with the rest unexplained. V, J and clone size were drawn from that table, and D and trimming were deduced from the DNA. The sample table records around 110,000 clones; about 81% of these occur just once. The ten largest clones capture 2.5% to 3% of the sample.

About this clone itself: The antigen this receptor binds is unknown. Base qualities are not recorded, but no much larger clone differs from it by a single base.

In total, 500 to 700 healthy bone marrow donors made up the cohort. At the time of sampling, every cohort member was nominally healthy, though immune exposures that went unrecorded were likely present. The donor was CMV seropositive and belonged to the group of 270 or so seropositive cohort members. Every donor gave a peripheral blood sample, and the peripheral blood mononuclear cells from that sample were used for TCR beta sequencing. Genomic DNA was extracted from the blood cell samples with the Qiagen DNeasy Blood Extraction Kit. Summary of the overall study and its limitations: In a later genetic analysis, a missense DCLRE1C variant was associated with V-gene and J-gene trimming of TCR beta chains, and the association was replicated in an independent cohort. A later analysis associated 16,951 TCR beta sequences with specific HLA alleles at a false discovery rate of 0.05. The cohort was sequenced for TCR beta chains only, and without alpha or paired-chain data the features that could be detected were limited. Because HLA typing was unavailable for some donors at each locus, only the typed subset was used in association tests. Because counts were too low, more than 15 rarely observed V segments, including chromosome 9 orphons, were left out of the earlier analysis of approximately 580 of the donors. The authors suggested that the approach could potentially be generalized to other disease states and immunological phenotypes. Some IMGT-functional V segments, including TRBV6-2 and TRBV6-3, could not be distinguished by the 87-base-pair reads and were therefore excluded. The only immune exposure information available for the cohort was CMV serostatus. Presence/absence analyses assumed roughly uniform sequencing depth across donors, an assumption that may not hold. Most TCR sequences were seen in very few donors, while some public TCRs were found in many individuals. Three of the identified cytomegalovirus-associated TCR beta chains were confirmed in vitro to be specific for cytomegalovirus antigens. A cluster of highly shared sequence variants was judged likely to represent a technical artifact of the sequencing pipeline. The classifier was reported to diagnose cytomegalovirus status with high specificity and sensitivity in both the original and validation cohorts. A later genetic analysis reported fewer N-insertions in productive TCRs among donors in an Asian-associated ancestry cluster than the approximately 670-donor mean. In the study, about 150 TCR beta chains were listed as associated with cytomegalovirus. Compared with equally common non-associated chains, HLA-associated TCR beta chains in a later analysis were more clonally expanded and had lower generation probabilities. In a later analysis, TCR association rates were found to vary across HLA loci, with the most associated TCRs seen for DRB1 alleles and the fewest for HLA-C alleles. When HLA alleles, especially DR and DQ, strongly co-occurred, attributing TCR associations to individual alleles was difficult. A later analysis reported that several top co-occurrence clusters appeared linked to parvovirus B19, influenza, CMV and Epstein-Barr virus. Correlated functional status among segregating V segments might be attributable to linkage disequilibrium, but an unknown experimental factor could not be ruled out. In a later analysis, most CMV-associated TCR beta chains were found to appear HLA-restricted, with HLA associations seemingly driven largely by CMV exposure. A further reported finding was that TCR beta sequences accurately predicted the HLA-A and HLA-B alleles for most subjects in the first cohort. In an earlier analysis of some 500 of the donors, most TCR beta V segments appeared in productive rearrangements about 87% or about 30% of the time, broadly matching IMGT annotations.

Taken from cysteine to phenylalanine, the CDR3 has 13 residues. Only the CDR3 DNA stays, 39 bases, in frame from base 1. The germline V gene gives CDR1 as KGHSY and CDR2 as FQNENV. V was cut back by 4 bases and J by 4 bases, leaving a gap of 10 bases between them. The sample taken for sequencing was PBMCs. This TCR came from a male donor in good health and CMV-seropositive. The chain is made from TRBV16 and TRBJ1-1, with the D gene call left open. The nucleotide sequence reads as follows: TGTGCCAGCAGCCTCGTGGCGGTCACTGAAGCTTTCTTT. It encodes CASSLVAVTEAFF.